These T cell receptor beta chains were read from a single sample in a study of blood T cell repertoires in COVID-19. TCRdb's table, derived via immunoSEQ multiplex PCR, lists solely in-frame clones and lacks some. This repertoire shows 150,000 to 200,000 clones, around 85% found once; its top ten account for around 10%. The sample comprised peripheral blood. These receptor sequences come from a woman older than 75 with acute or convalescent COVID-19. Each CDR3 is given with its conserved first and last residue. D genes are given only for firm matches. The listing skips clone size in some rows; elsewhere it reads once, few, many or a size class.

J,D,V,size,DNA,CDR3
TRBJ1-5,.,TRBV7-9,.,TGTGCCAGCAGCCCGCACAGGGTTGATCAGCCCCAGCATTTT,CASSPHRVDQPQHF
TRBJ1-5,TRBD1,TRBV10-1,few,TGCGCCAGCTGCATTCACGGGACAGGGGCACATCAGCCCCAGCATTTT,CASCIHGTGAHQPQHF
TRBJ1-2,.,TRBV2,.,TGTGCCAGCAGCCCCGGGATACCAGGTGGCTACACCTTC,CASSPGIPGGYTF
TRBJ1-1,.,TRBV5-4,few,TGTGCCAGCAGCAACCGTCTGGGGGCCACTGAAGCTTTCTTT,CASSNRLGATEAFF
TRBJ1-3,.,TRBV10-3,.,TGTGCCATCAGTGAGTCGGGCAGCTCTGGAAACACCATATATTTT,CAISESGSSGNTIYF
TRBJ1-1,.,TRBV5-4,.,TGTGCCAGCAGCCCGGGACAAAGGAAGAGGACTGAAGCTTTCTTT,CASSPGQRKRTEAFF
TRBJ1-2,TRBD1,TRBV2,.,TGTGCCAGCAGTGAACTGAGGAGCAAGGGGGCACGAGGCTACACCTTC,CASSELRSKGARGYTF
TRBJ1-6,TRBD1,TRBV7-2,.,TGTGCCAGCAGCTTACAGGGGGCTAGGGGTTCACCCCTCCACTTT,CASSLQGARGSPLHF
TRBJ2-7,.,TRBV29-1,.,TGCAGCGTTGAATCGGGTTACGAGCAGTACTTC,CSVESGYEQYF
TRBJ1-2,TRBD1,TRBV6-1,.,TGTGCCAGCAGTGCAGAGACAGGGGGCCTTCCTAACTATGGCTACACCTTC,CASSAETGGLPNYGYTF
TRBJ1-1,.,TRBV29-1,.,TGCAGCGTTGTAGCCGACAGGAACACTGAAGCTTTCTTT,CSVVADRNTEAFF
TRBJ1-1,.,TRBV6-5,.,TGTGCCAGCAGTTACTTCAACATGGACACTGAAGCTTTCTTT,CASSYFNMDTEAFF
TRBJ2-2,.,TRBV7-9,.,TGTGCCAGCAGTAAACAGGGATACACCGGGGAGCTGTTTTTT,CASSKQGYTGELFF
TRBJ2-2,.,TRBV25-1,.,TGTGCCAGCACAGGCGGGGAGCTGTTTTTT,CASTGGELFF
TRBJ2-3,TRBD2,TRBV4-3,.,TGCGCCAGCAGCCAACGCACTGGACTAGCCTTCACAGATACGCAGTATTTT,CASSQRTGLAFTDTQYF
TRBJ1-1,.,TRBV4-1,.,TGCGCCAGCAGCCAAGTTGGCATCACTGAAGCTTTCTTT,CASSQVGITEAFF
TRBJ2-7,.,TRBV7-9,.,TGTGCCAGCAGCTTAGGTGCGGGGTATCCCTCCTACGAGCAGTACTTC,CASSLGAGYPSYEQYF
TRBJ2-3,TRBD2,TRBV9,once,TGTGCCACCTCCTTAGCGGGGAGGGGCACAGATACGCAGTATTTT,CATSLAGRGTDTQYF
TRBJ2-1,.,TRBV7-3,few,TGTGCCAGCAGCTCAGCCCAGACTAGTTTCCATGAGCAGTTCTTC,CASSSAQTSFHEQFF
TRBJ2-5,.,TRBV23-1,.,TGCGCCAGCAGCCGGGTCGGCTTGGAGACCCAGTACTTC,CASSRVGLETQYF
TRBJ1-2,.,TRBV10-3,.,TGTGCCATCAGTGAGAACAGCAACTATGGCTACACCTTC,CAISENSNYGYTF
TRBJ2-2,.,TRBV11-3,.,TGTGCCAGCAGCCCAACGCCGGGCACCGGGGAGCTGTTTTTT,CASSPTPGTGELFF
TRBJ1-1,.,TRBV18,.,TGTGCCAGCTTTGGACAGCTGAACACTGAAGCTTTCTTT,CASFGQLNTEAFF
TRBJ2-7,TRBD2,TRBV11-2,.,TGTGCCAGCAGCTTAGGTCGACGGACTAGCAGCGGCTACGAGCAGTACTTC,CASSLGRRTSSGYEQYF
TRBJ2-5,TRBD1,TRBV5-4,.,TGTGCCAGCAGCCGACAGGGGAGGAAGGAGACCCAGTACTTC,CASSRQGRKETQYF
TRBJ1-2,TRBD1,TRBV2,.,TGTGCCAGCAGTGTAGGGACAGGGGCGTATGGCTACACCTTC,CASSVGTGAYGYTF
TRBJ1-2,TRBD1,TRBV5-1,.,TGCGCCAGCAGCTTGGGGGACAGTAACTATGGCTACACCTTC,CASSLGDSNYGYTF